This T cell receptor beta chain was recorded in a study of cytomegalovirus exposure and HLA in healthy donors. Primers included in the PCR were 60 Vbeta and 13 Jbeta primers. Using immunoSEQ multiplex PCR, the repertoire was profiled, and TCRdb retains in-frame clones only, with some absent. The sample lists about 180,000 clones, around 74% occurring once. Germline assignment: CDR1 MDHEN and CDR2 SYDVKM. J was trimmed by 6 bases and V by 6 bases; bases with no gene match: 11. The CDR3 has 15 residues. What was sequenced was PBMCs. V gene TRBV28 combines with J gene TRBJ2-7; 10 nucleotides agree with TRBD2. This TCR was sampled from a male donor in good health and CMV-seronegative. CDR3 residues: CASSRGTSDVREQYF. The CDR3 nucleotides read TGTGCCAGCAGCCGCGGGACTAGCGACGTCCGCGAGCAGTACTTC.